Below are 18 T cell receptor beta chains sequenced from a single sample in a study of blood T cell repertoires in COVID-19. Clones were sequenced by immunoSEQ multiplex PCR, and TCRdb holds only the in-frame ones, with some missing. The repertoire holds about 380,000 clones, with 80% to 90% as singletons. The sequenced sample was peripheral blood. All receptors come from a man aged 40-49 years with acute or convalescent COVID-19.

This clone was recorded once. Written as DNA, the CDR3 is TGTGCCACCAGTGATTTTGAGACAGTTCTAAACACCGGGGAGCTGTTTTTT. This encodes CATSDFETVLNTGELFF. This chain links TRBV24-1 with TRBJ2-2, with D perhaps matching TRBD1 (5 bases). V was trimmed by 1 base and J by 2 bases, leaving 13 bases between them. Germline V lookup: CDR1 KGHDR, CDR2 SFDVKD. The CDR3 runs to 17 residues.

The chain joins TRBV6-5 to TRBJ1-5; D gene uncertain. CDR1 is MNHEY, CDR2 SVGAGI, per germline. Trimming took off 6 bases at V and 1 base at J, with 10 bases between the two ends. CDR3 length: 14 residues. Here the CDR3 reads CASRMEPSNQPQHF. As DNA, the CDR3 is TGTGCCAGCAGGATGGAGCCAAGCAATCAGCCCCAGCATTTT.

The gene calls are TRBV28 and TRBJ2-7; TRBD1 aligns across 9 bases. V dropped 4 bases and J dropped 2; count of bases not matched to a gene: 3. The CDR3 consists of 14 residues. In germline, CDR1 is MDHEN, CDR2 SYDVKM. The CDR3 nucleotides read TGTGCCAGCAGTTCCGGGACAGGGCCCTACGAGCAGTACTTC. The encoded protein is CASSSGTGPYEQYF.

The gene calls are TRBV9 and TRBJ2-1, with D possibly TRBD1 on 6 matching bases. Looked up from germline, CDR1 is SGDLS and CDR2 is YYNGEE. This CDR3 comprises 14 residues. V was cut by 5 bases and J by 6 bases, with 15 bases left in between. CDR3 protein: CASSLIQGSNEQFF. The CDR3 DNA sequence: TGTGCCAGCAGTCTAATACAGGGCTCCAATGAGCAGTTCTTC.

This clone was observed a single time. CDR3 in amino acids: CATSGGTRGTGELFF. The DNA of the CDR3 is TGTGCCACCAGTGGGGGGACTAGGGGAACCGGGGAGCTGTTTTTT. The chain is built from TRBV24-1 and TRBJ2-2; 8 bases agree with TRBD2. CDR3 length: 15 amino acids. The V segment lost 5 bases and the J segment 5 bases; nucleotides outside the gene matches: 6. Germline CDR1 and CDR2: KGHDR and SFDVKD.

The rearrangement joins TRBV19 to TRBJ2-7, with TRBD1 matching over 7 bases. Germline-derived CDR1 and CDR2 are LNHDA and SQIVND (reference sequence). V lost 6 bases, J lost 2 bases, and 16 bases stayed unmatched. This CDR3 contains 17 residues. The CDR3 region is CASSQYIPPGTAYEQYF. CDR3 in DNA: TGTGCCAGTAGCCAATATATACCCCCCGGGACAGCCTACGAGCAGTACTTC. Full variable domain (remainder filled in from reference TRBV19 and TRBJ2-7): DGGITQSPKYLFRKEGQNVTLSCEQNLNHDAMYWYRQDPGQGLRLIYYSQIVNDFQKGDIAEGYSVSREKKESFPLTVTSAQKNPTAFYLCASSQYIPPGTAYEQYFGPGTRLTVT.

The chain employs TRBV7-8 and TRBJ2-7; 12 nucleotides agree with TRBD2. The CDR3 is made up of 16 amino acids. The germline CDR1 and CDR2 sequences are SGHVS and FQNEAQ. Trimming cost V 5 bases and J 1 base; bases outside gene matches: 6. This chain's CDR3 is CASSPSGRVPSYEQYF. In DNA, the CDR3 is TGTGCCAGCAGCCCTAGCGGGAGGGTCCCTTCCTACGAGCAGTACTTC.

The rearrangement joins TRBV11-2 to TRBJ2-7; 9 positions match TRBD2. CDR3 length: 16 residues. The germline gives CDR1 SGHAT, CDR2 FQNNGV. V lost 3 bases to trimming and J lost 2 bases; unmatched junction nucleotides: 8. The CDR3, as DNA: TGTGCCAGCAGCTTGATACGAGCGGGGGGTACCTACGAGCAGTACTTC. Translation gives CASSLIRAGGTYEQYF.

The chain joins TRBV15 to TRBJ1-3, with a weak D call TRBD1 (5 bases). CDR1 is LNHNV, CDR2 YYDKDF, per germline (reference sequence). Deletions cut 5 bases from V and 4 bases from J, with 12 bases between. The CDR3 is 14 residues long. CDR3 coding DNA: TGTGCCACCAGCTCAGGGCTTGCGGGAAACACCATATATTTT. Amino acids: CATSSGLAGNTIYF.

The V and J genes are TRBV7-2 and TRBJ1-1, with a tentative D call TRBD1 (5 bases). This CDR3 is 17 amino acids long. V lost 3 bases to trimming and J lost 0 bases, with 17 bases between them. From germline, CDR1 is SGHTA and CDR2 FQGNSA. The CDR3 DNA is TGTGCCAGCAGCTTTGTACAGGCAACCTACCTGAACACTGAAGCTTTCTTT. It translates to CASSFVQATYLNTEAFF.

The gene calls are TRBV30 and TRBJ1-2, with D tentatively TRBD1 (5 bases). Germline values: CDR1 GTSNPN, CDR2 SVGIG (reference sequence). V shed 1 base and J shed 8 bases, with 11 bases lying between them. This CDR3 has 12 residues. The CDR3 DNA reads TGTGCCTGGAGTGGGGAGGGGCGCGGCTACACCTTC. It codes for CAWSGEGRGYTF.

V and J are TRBV3-1 (or the pseudogene TRBV3-2) and TRBJ2-5, with D perhaps matching TRBD2 (6 bases). CDR1 is LGHDT and CDR2 is YNNKEL in the germline V gene (reference sequence). This CDR3 is 14 amino acids long. V was trimmed by 1 base and J by 4 bases, leaving 10 bases between them. In DNA, the CDR3 is TGTGCCAGCAGCCAAGCCTCGGGAGTAGAGACCCAGTACTTC. It specifies CASSQASGVETQYF.

The rearrangement joins TRBV3-1 (or the pseudogene TRBV3-2) to TRBJ2-5; 8 nucleotides match TRBD1. The CDR3 is 14 residues long. V dropped 5 bases and J dropped 0; count of bases not matched to a gene: 2. CDR1 is LGHDT, CDR2 YNNKEL, per germline (reference sequence). The CDR3 reads CASSEDRDQETQYF. CDR3 DNA sequence: TGTGCCAGCAGCGAGGACAGGGACCAAGAGACCCAGTACTTC.

J is TRBJ2-7 and V is TRBV29-1; 16 bases agree with TRBD2. The CDR3 contains 16 residues. Germline-derived CDR1 and CDR2 are SQVTM and ANQGSEA. Trimming at V came to 0 bases and at J to 2 bases, leaving 1 base not matched to a gene. The CDR3 is CSVEEGTSGRAYEQYF. Here the CDR3 DNA reads TGCAGCGTTGAAGAGGGGACTAGCGGGAGGGCCTACGAGCAGTACTTC.

The chain employs TRBV27 and TRBJ1-1; weak D call: TRBD1 (6 bases). The V end was cut by 0 bases, the J end by 5 bases, with 13 bases between. There are 15 residues in the CDR3. Germline V gene data show CDR1 as MNHEY and CDR2 as SMNVEV (reference sequence). DNA for the CDR3: TGTGCCAGCAGTTTATCGAAAGGGGGGGGTACTGAAGCTTTCTTT. This encodes CASSLSKGGGTEAFF.

The table lists this clone with a count of one. V gene TRBV27 combines with J gene TRBJ2-7; the D is unclear. Germline V CDR1 and CDR2: MNHEY, SMNVEV (reference sequence). CDR3 length equals 14 residues. The V gene lost 1 base and the J gene lost 2 bases, with 9 bases spanning the gap. The CDR3 here is CASSLLVNTYEQYF. The CDR3 DNA is TGTGCCAGCAGTTTATTGGTCAACACCTACGAGCAGTACTTC.

This chain joins TRBV2 and TRBJ1-2; 9 bases align to TRBD1. Germline CDR1 reads SNHLY; CDR2 reads FYNNEI. J lost 4 bases, V lost 1 base, and 4 bases had no gene match. The CDR3 loop spans 15 amino acids. The CDR3 is CASSEGGQGVYGYTF. In DNA form, the CDR3 reads TGTGCCAGCAGTGAAGGGGGACAGGGAGTCTATGGCTACACCTTC.

The J gene is TRBJ1-6, the V gene TRBV9; TRBD1 matches at 7 bases. The trim removed 3 bases at V and 5 bases at J, leaving 5 bases unmatched. CDR3 size: 15 residues. Germline assignment: CDR1 SGDLS and CDR2 YYNGEE. CDR3 sequence (DNA): TGTGCCAGCAGCGGGGGACAGCAAAATAATTCACCCCTCCACTTT. It codes for CASSGGQQNNSPLHF.